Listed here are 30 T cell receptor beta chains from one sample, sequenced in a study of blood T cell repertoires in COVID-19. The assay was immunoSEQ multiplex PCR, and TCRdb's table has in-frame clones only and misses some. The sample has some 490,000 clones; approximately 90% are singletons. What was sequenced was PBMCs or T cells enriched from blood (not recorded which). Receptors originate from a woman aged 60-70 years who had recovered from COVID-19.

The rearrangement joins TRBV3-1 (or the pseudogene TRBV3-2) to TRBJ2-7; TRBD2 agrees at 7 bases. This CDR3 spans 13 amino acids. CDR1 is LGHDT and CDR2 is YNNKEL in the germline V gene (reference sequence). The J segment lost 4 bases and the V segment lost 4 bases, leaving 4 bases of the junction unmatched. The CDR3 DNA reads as TGTGCCAGCAGCCCTGGCGGGGGTTACGAGCAGTACGTC. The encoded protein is CASSPGGGYEQYV.

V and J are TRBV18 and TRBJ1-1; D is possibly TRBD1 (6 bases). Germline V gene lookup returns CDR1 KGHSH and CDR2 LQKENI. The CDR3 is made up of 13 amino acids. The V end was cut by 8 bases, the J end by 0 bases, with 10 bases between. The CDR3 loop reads CASRDTMNTEAFF. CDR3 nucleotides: TGTGCCAGCCGGGACACGATGAACACTGAAGCTTTCTTT.

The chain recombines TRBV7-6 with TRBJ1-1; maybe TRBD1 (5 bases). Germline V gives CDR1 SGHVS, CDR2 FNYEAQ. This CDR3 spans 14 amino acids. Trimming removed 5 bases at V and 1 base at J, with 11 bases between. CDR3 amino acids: CASSLKTANTEAFF. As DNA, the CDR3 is TGTGCCAGCAGCCTTAAGACAGCGAACACTGAAGCTTTCTTT.

DNA of the CDR3: TGTGCCAGCAGCCTGCAGGGTGTTGTACACACTGAAGCTTTCTTT. It yields the protein CASSLQGVVHTEAFF. The genes are TRBV7-9 and TRBJ1-1; D might be TRBD1 (5 bases). V shed 5 bases and J shed 3 bases, with 16 bases lying between them. The CDR3 consists of 15 residues. CDR1 and CDR2 from the germline V gene are SEHNR and FQNEAQ (reference sequence).

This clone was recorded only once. The CDR3 nucleotides read TGTGCCAGCAAGCCATTTTCTGGGGGCCTAGAAAAACTGTTTTTT. Translation: CASKPFSGGLEKLFF. The rearrangement links TRBV2 to TRBJ1-4, with a weak D call TRBD1 (6 bases). V was trimmed by 7 bases and J by 8 bases, leaving 20 bases between them. CDR1 is SNHLY and CDR2 is FYNNEI in the germline V gene. The CDR3 runs to 15 residues.

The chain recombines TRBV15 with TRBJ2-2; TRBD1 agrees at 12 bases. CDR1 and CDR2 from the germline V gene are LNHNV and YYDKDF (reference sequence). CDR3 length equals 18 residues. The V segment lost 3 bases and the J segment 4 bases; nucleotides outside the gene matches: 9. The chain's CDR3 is CATSSGRDRGQGTGELFF. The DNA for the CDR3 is TGTGCCACCAGCAGTGGCCGGGACAGGGGGCAAGGCACCGGGGAGCTGTTTTTT.

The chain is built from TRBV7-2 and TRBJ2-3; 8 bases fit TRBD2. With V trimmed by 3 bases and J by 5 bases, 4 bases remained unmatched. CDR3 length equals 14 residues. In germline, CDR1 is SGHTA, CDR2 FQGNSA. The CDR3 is CASSFQRGQDTQYF. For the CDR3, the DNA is TGTGCCAGCAGCTTCCAGCGGGGGCAAGATACGCAGTATTTT.

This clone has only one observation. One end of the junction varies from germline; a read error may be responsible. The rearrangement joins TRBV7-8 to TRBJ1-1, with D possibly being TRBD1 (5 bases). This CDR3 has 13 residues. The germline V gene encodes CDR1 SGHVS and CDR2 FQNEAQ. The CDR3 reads CASSLVTGDEAFF. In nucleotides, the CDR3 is TGTGCCAGCAGTTTAGTCACGGGGGATGAAGCTTTCTTT. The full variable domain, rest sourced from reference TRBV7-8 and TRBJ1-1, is GAGVSQSPRYKVAKRGQDVALRCDPISGHVSLFWYQQALGQGPEFLTYFQNEAQLDKSGLPSDRFFAERPEGSVSTLKIQRTQQEDSAVYLCASSLVTGDEAFFGQGTRLTVV.

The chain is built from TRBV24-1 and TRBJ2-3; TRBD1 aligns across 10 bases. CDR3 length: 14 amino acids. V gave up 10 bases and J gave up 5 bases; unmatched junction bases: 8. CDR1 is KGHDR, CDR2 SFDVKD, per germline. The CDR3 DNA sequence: TGTGCCACGGGAGGACAGGGGGACCTAGATACGCAGTATTTT. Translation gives CATGGQGDLDTQYF.

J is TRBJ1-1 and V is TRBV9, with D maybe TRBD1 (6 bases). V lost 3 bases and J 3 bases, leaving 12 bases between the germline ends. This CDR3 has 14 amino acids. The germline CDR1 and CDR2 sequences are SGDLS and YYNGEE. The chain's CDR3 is CASSAETGDTEAFF. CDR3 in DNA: TGTGCCAGCAGCGCGGAGACAGGCGACACTGAAGCTTTCTTT. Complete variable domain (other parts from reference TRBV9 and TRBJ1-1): DSGVTQTPKHLITATGQRVTLRCSPRSGDLSVYWYQQSLDQGLQFLIQYYNGEERAKGNILERFSAQQFPDLHSELNLSSLELGDSALYFCASSAETGDTEAFFGQGTRLTVV.

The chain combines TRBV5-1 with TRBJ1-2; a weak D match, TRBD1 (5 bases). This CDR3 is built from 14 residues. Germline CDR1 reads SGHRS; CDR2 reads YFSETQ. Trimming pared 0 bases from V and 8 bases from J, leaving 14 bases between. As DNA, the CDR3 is TGCGCCAGCAGCTTGGCAGGGATAGGGCGAGGCTACACCTTC. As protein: CASSLAGIGRGYTF.

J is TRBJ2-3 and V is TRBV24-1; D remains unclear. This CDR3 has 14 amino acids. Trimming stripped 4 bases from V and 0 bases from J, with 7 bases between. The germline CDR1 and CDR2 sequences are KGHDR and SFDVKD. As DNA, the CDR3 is TGTGCCACCAGTGACAGGCCCAGCACAGATACGCAGTATTTT. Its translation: CATSDRPSTDTQYF.

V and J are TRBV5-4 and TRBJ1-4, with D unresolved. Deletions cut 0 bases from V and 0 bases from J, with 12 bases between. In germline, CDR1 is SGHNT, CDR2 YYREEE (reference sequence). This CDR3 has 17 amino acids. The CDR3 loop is CASSLGGHSATNEKLFF. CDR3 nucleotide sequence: TGTGCCAGCAGCTTGGGTGGCCACAGTGCAACTAATGAAAAACTGTTTTTT. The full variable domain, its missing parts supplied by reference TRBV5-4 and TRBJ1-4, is ETGVTQSPTHLIKTRGQQVTLRCSSQSGHNTVSWYQQALGQGPQFIFQYYREEENGRGNFPPRFSGLQFPNYSSELNVNALELDDSALYLCASSLGGHSATNEKLFFGSGTQLSVL.

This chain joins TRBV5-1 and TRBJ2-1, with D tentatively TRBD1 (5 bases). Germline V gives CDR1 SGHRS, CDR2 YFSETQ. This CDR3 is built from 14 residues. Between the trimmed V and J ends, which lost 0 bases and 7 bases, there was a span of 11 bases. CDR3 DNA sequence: TGCGCCAGCAGCTTGGAGGGGAAGGGGAATGAGCAGTTCTTC. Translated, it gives CASSLEGKGNEQFF.

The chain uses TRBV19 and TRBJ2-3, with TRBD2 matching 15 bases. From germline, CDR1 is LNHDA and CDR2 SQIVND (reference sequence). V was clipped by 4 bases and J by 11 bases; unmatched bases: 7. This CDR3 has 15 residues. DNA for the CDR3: TGTGCCAGTAGTACAGGACTAGCGGGGGGGCGGGAGCAGTATTTT. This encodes CASSTGLAGGREQYF.

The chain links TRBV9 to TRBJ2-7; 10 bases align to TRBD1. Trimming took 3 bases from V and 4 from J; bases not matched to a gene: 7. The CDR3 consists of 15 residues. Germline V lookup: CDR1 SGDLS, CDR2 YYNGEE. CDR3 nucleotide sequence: TGTGCCAGCAGCGCTTCCGGGACAGGGGTTTACGAGCAGTACTTC. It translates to CASSASGTGVYEQYF.

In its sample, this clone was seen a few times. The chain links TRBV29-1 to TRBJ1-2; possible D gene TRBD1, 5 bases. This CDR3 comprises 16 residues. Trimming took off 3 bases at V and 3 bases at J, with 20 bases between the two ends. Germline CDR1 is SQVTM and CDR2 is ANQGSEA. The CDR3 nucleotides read TGCAGCGTTGAGGGGGGAATCAATTTAGAGGACTATGGCTACACCTTC. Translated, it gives CSVEGGINLEDYGYTF.

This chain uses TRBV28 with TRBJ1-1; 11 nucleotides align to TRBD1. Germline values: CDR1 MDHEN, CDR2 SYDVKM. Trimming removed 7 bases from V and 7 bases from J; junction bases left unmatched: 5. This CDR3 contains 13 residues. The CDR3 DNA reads TGTGCCAGCAACATGGGACAGGGGGTTGAAGCTTTCTTT. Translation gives CASNMGQGVEAFF.

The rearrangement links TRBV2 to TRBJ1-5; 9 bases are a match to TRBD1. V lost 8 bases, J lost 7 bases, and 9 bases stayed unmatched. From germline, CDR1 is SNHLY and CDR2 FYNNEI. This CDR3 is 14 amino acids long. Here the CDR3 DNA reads TGTGCCAGCGCTGGGGACAGGGTCAGCCAGCCCCAGCATTTT. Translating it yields CASAGDRVSQPQHF. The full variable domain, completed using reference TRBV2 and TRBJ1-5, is EPEVTQTPSHQVTQMGQEVILRCVPISNHLYFYWYRQILGQKVEFLVSFYNNEISEKSEIFDDQFSVERPDGSNFTLKIRSTKLEDSAMYFCASAGDRVSQPQHFGDGTRLSIL.

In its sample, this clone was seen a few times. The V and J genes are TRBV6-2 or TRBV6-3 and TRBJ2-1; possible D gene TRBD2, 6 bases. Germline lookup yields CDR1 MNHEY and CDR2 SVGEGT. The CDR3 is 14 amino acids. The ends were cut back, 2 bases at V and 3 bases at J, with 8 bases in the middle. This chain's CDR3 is CASSYGGNYNEQFF. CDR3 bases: TGTGCCAGCAGTTACGGGGGGAACTACAATGAGCAGTTCTTC.

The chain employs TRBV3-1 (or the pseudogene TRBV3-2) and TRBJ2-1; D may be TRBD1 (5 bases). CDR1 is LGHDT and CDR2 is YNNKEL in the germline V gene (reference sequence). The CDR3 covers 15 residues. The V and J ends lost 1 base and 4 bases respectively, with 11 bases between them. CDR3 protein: CASSQVLAGYNEQFF. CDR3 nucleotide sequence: TGTGCCAGCAGCCAAGTCCTGGCAGGGTACAATGAGCAGTTCTTC.

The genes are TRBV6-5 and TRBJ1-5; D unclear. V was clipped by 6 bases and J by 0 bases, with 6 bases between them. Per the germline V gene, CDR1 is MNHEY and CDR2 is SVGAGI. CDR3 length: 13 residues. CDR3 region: CASRWHSNQPQHF. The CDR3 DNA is TGTGCCAGCAGGTGGCATAGCAATCAGCCCCAGCATTTT.

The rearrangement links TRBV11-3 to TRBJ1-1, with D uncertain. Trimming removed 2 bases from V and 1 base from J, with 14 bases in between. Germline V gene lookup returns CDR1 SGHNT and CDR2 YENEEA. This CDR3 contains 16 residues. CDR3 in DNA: TGTGCCAGCAGCTTACGTACTGGAGGGCCGAACACTGAAGCTTTCTTT. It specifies CASSLRTGGPNTEAFF.

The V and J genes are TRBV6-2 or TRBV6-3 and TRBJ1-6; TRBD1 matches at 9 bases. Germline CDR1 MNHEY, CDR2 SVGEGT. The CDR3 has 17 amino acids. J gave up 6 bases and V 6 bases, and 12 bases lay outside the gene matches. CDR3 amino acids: CASSRMGQGGRNSPLHF. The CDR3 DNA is TGTGCCAGCAGCAGAATGGGACAGGGAGGGCGTAATTCACCCCTCCACTTT.

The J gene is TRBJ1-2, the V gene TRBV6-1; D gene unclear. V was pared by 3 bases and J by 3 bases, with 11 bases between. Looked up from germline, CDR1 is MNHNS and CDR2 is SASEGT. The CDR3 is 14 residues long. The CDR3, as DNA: TGTGCCAGCAGTGAGGAGGCTAACTACTATGGCTACACCTTC. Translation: CASSEEANYYGYTF.

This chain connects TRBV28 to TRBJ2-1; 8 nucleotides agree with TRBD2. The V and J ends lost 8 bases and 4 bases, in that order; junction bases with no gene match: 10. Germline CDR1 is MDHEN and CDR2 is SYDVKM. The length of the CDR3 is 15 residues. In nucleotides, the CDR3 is TGTGCCAGCCATCGGGCGGGGGGCGAGTACAATGAGCAGTTCTTC. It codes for CASHRAGGEYNEQFF. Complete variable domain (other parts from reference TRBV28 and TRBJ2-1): DVKVTQSSRYLVKRTGEKVFLECVQDMDHENMFWYRQDPGLGLRLIYFSYDVKMKEKGDIPEGYSVSREKKERFSLILESASTNQTSMYLCASHRAGGEYNEQFFGPGTRLTVL.

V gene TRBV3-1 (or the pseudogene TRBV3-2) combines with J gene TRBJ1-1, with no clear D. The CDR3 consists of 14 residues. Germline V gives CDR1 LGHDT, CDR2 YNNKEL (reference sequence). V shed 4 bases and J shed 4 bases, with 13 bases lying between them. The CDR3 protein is CASSPAVFVTEAFF. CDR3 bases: TGTGCCAGCAGCCCCGCAGTCTTTGTCACTGAAGCTTTCTTT.

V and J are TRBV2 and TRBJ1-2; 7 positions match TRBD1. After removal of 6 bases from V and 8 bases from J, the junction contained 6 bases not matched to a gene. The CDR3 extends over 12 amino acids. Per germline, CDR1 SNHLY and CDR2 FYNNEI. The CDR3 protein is CASRRDREGYTF. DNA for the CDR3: TGTGCCAGCAGGAGAGACAGGGAGGGCTACACCTTC.

CDR3 bases: TGTGCCAGCAGCCACGGGGGGGCCCGGGAGACCCAGTACTTC. It codes for CASSHGGARETQYF. The chain has TRBV3-1 (or the pseudogene TRBV3-2) and TRBJ2-5; 8 bases match TRBD2. The V segment lost 3 bases and the J segment 5 bases; nucleotides outside the gene matches: 5. The length of the CDR3 is 14 residues. Germline V gene sequence: CDR1 LGHDT, CDR2 YNNKEL (reference sequence).

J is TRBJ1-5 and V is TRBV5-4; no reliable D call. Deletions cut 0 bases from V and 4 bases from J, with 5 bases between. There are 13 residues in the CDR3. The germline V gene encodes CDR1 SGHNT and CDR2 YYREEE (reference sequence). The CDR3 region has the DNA TGTGCCAGCAGCTTGGGTGAGAATCAGCCCCAGCATTTT. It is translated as CASSLGENQPQHF.